A single sample gave rise to the 10 T cell receptor beta chains below, sequenced in a study of OX40 agonist ivuxolimab in advanced cancers. The table came from immunoSEQ multiplex PCR; TCRdb's copy has only in-frame clones and leaves some out. Of just under 65,000 clones listed, 70% to 90% were seen once; the top ten hold around 9.8%. This sample comprised CD4+ or CD8+ T cells sorted from blood, obtained in a trial of the OX40 agonist ivuxolimab. These receptor sequences come from an adult with an advanced solid tumor such as melanoma, head and neck, liver or kidney cancer.

This rearrangement joins TRBV4-3 to TRBJ2-5; possibly TRBD1 for D (6 bases). The J call may not be correct, given that the DNA end is closer to TRBJ2-7. The CDR3 totals 15 residues. CDR1 is LGHNA, CDR2 YSLEER, per germline. The CDR3 nucleotides are TGCGCCAGCAGCCCAAGCCGGGACACTTTCTACGAGCAGTACTTC. The encoded protein is CASSPSRDTFYEQYF.

CDR3: CASSSGNSYNEQFF. CDR3 nucleotides: TGCGCCAGCTCTAGCGGGAACTCCTACAATGAGCAGTTCTTC. The gene calls are TRBV5-1 and TRBJ2-1; 9 bases map to TRBD2. This CDR3 is 14 amino acids long. Per germline, CDR1 SGHRS and CDR2 YFSETQ. Trimming cost V 7 bases and J 0 bases; bases outside gene matches: 2.

V gene TRBV10-2 combines with J gene TRBJ1-1, with D uncertain. Deletions cut 6 bases from V and 0 bases from J, with 8 bases between. Germline V gene sequence: CDR1 WSHSY, CDR2 SAAADI. The CDR3 extends over 13 amino acids. The CDR3 coding sequence is TGCGCCAGCAGCCCCCAGGTGAACACTGAAGCTTTCTTT. This sequence encodes CASSPQVNTEAFF.

This chain joins TRBV25-1 and TRBJ2-1; TRBD2 is a possible D gene (6 bases). Germline values: CDR1 MGHDK, CDR2 SYGVNS. The CDR3 covers 16 residues. The V and J ends lost 1 base and 4 bases respectively, with 14 bases between them. The CDR3 coding sequence is TGTGCCAGCAGTGAATCGGGGAGGAGGGGATACAATGAGCAGTTCTTC. Protein product: CASSESGRRGYNEQFF.

The J gene is TRBJ2-7, the V gene TRBV5-1; D perhaps matches TRBD2 (5 bases). The length of the CDR3 is 14 residues. Germline-derived CDR1 and CDR2 are SGHRS and YFSETQ. Trimming left V 0 bases short and J 2 bases short, with 9 bases between. CDR3 amino acids: CASSLGGSAYEQYF. Here the CDR3 DNA reads TGCGCCAGCAGCTTGGGGGGTAGCGCCTACGAGCAGTACTTC.

The rearrangement links TRBV14 to TRBJ2-7, with unresolved D. The CDR3 extends over 13 amino acids. V was clipped by 0 bases and J by 6 bases, with 9 bases between them. CDR1 is SGHDN, CDR2 FVKESK, per germline. CDR3 amino acids: CASSQDSRTEQYF. The CDR3 coding sequence is TGTGCCAGCAGCCAAGATTCTCGGACCGAGCAGTACTTC.

The rearrangement links TRBV4-3 to TRBJ1-2, with D possibly matching TRBD1 (5 bases). The CDR3 loop spans 13 amino acids. In germline, CDR1 is LGHNA, CDR2 YSLEER. The V and J ends lost 0 bases and 8 bases respectively, with 10 bases between them. The CDR3 DNA sequence: TGCGCCAGCAGCCAAGACGTCAGGGACGGCTACACCTTC. It specifies CASSQDVRDGYTF.

This clone was found once. The chain has TRBV9 and TRBJ1-1, with D possibly TRBD1 on 6 matching bases. V dropped 4 bases and J dropped 1 base, with 14 bases sitting between them. This CDR3 has 15 residues. CDR1 SGDLS and CDR2 YYNGEE come from the germline V gene. The CDR3 nucleotides read TGTGCCAGCAGCCCCGGCGGGACATCGAACACTGAAGCTTTCTTT. Translated: CASSPGGTSNTEAFF. The full variable domain, rest sourced from reference TRBV9 and TRBJ1-1, is DSGVTQTPKHLITATGQRVTLRCSPRSGDLSVYWYQQSLDQGLQFLIQYYNGEERAKGNILERFSAQQFPDLHSELNLSSLELGDSALYFCASSPGGTSNTEAFFGQGTRLTVV.

The chain joins TRBV7-9 to TRBJ2-5; D is perhaps TRBD2 (5 bases). The CDR3 has 12 residues. Germline CDR1 and CDR2: SEHNR and FQNEAQ (reference sequence). Trimming removed 2 bases from V and 4 bases from J, with 5 bases in between. The CDR3 DNA reads TGTGCCAGCAGCTTACGGGGAGAGACCCAGTACTTC. It codes for CASSLRGETQYF.

The CDR3 sequence: CASSLAGGSGNQPQHF. Written as DNA, the CDR3 is TGTGCCAGCAGCTTGGCGGGGGGCTCGGGCAATCAGCCCCAGCATTTT. This chain connects TRBV5-5 to TRBJ1-5, with a tentative D call TRBD1 (6 bases). Germline V gene lookup returns CDR1 SGHKS and CDR2 YYEKEE (reference sequence). V was clipped by 0 bases and J by 2 bases, with 12 bases between them. The CDR3 is made up of 16 amino acids.